The 10 T cell receptor beta chains below all came from one sample that was sequenced in a study of tissue T cells after allogeneic stem cell transplantation. This table comes from immunoSEQ multiplex PCR, and its TCRdb copy is limited to in-frame clones, with some not included. The sample has 6,500 to 8,000 clones, roughly half seen once. The time point here: mouse harvest day 7 after allogeneic transplant. Mouse grafts combined 10^7 T-cell-depleted bone marrow cells with 10^6 splenic CD5+ T cells. Sequencing was performed on gut tissue. The receptors stem from a female BALB/c mouse given C57BL/6 T cells with graft-versus-host disease after an allogeneic hematopoietic cell transplant.

On this clone: The germline and genes are mouse ones. The CDR3 end falls 1 residue outside the read, so it is completed with the germline J gene. The chain has TRBV3 and TRBJ2-1; TRBD2 might be the D (6 bases). The CDR3 has 14 amino acids. Germline V gene data show CDR1 as SNHLY and CDR2 as FYNGKV (reference sequence). The V end was cut by 1 base, the J end by 3 bases, with 7 bases between. CDR3 region: CASSLGWGYAEQFF. The DNA read from the CDR3 is TGTGCCAGCAGCTTAGGCTGGGGCTATGCTGAGCAGTTC.

Turning to this clone: Gene names denote mouse genes. The read ends 1 residue early relative to the CDR3; the germline J gene fills the gap. The chain couples TRBV13-2 to TRBJ2-3; 9 bases are a match to TRBD2. The CDR3 runs 16 residues. V lost 1 base, J lost 0 bases, and 3 bases stayed unmatched. Germline-derived CDR1 and CDR2 are NNHNN and SYGAGS (reference sequence). CDR3 protein: CASGDWTGASAETLYF. The sequenced CDR3 bases are TGTGCCAGCGGTGATTGGACTGGGGCCAGTGCAGAAACGCTGTAT.

Concerning this clone: The listed genes are named as in mouse. The CDR3 goes on 1 residue after the read ends, and that part is filled in from the germline J gene. This chain uses TRBV26 with TRBJ2-3; D gene ambiguous. The CDR3 consists of 13 residues. Trimming pared 3 bases from V and 2 bases from J, leaving 6 bases between. Germline CDR1 and CDR2: KGHPV and FQNQEV (reference sequence). CDR3: CASSLGVAETLYF. The part of the CDR3 DNA that was read is TGTGCCAGCAGTCTCGGGGTTGCAGAAACGCTGTAT.

Comment on this clone: Mouse germline and gene names are used. The observed sequence ends 1 residue before the CDR3 terminus, with the missing tail filled in from the germline J gene. The chain carries TRBV26 and TRBJ2-4; 9 nucleotides align to TRBD2. This CDR3 comprises 16 residues. Germline V gene sequence: CDR1 KGHPV, CDR2 FQNQEV (reference sequence). Trimming cost V 1 base and J 0 bases; bases outside gene matches: 2. The CDR3 DNA, read in part, is TGTGCCAGCAGTCTGTTGACTGGGGGTAGTCAAAACACCTTGTAC. Its protein product is CASSLLTGGSQNTLY. The whole CDR3 sequence is CASSLLTGGSQNTLYF.

In this sample, this clone turned up a few times. The gene names here belong to mouse. The observed sequence ends 1 residue before the CDR3 terminus, with the missing tail filled in from the germline J gene. The chain links TRBV23 to TRBJ2-7; the DNA was not used to check the table's D call, TRBD1. CDR1 and CDR2 from the germline V gene are KGHTA and FQNQQP. The CDR3 covers 13 residues. The sequenced part of the CDR3 DNA is TGCTCCAGCAGTACGGACAGCTCCTATGAACAGTAC. This encodes CSSSTDSSYEQY. The full-length CDR3 reads as CSSSTDSSYEQYF.

As concerns this clone: Genes and germline are mouse. With the read ending 1 residue before the CDR3 end, the germline J gene is used to fill in that end. The chain links TRBV29 to TRBJ1-4; D gene ambiguous. Trimming pared 6 bases from V and 3 bases from J, leaving 11 bases between. The V gene's germline CDR1 is MSHET and CDR2 SYDVDS. This CDR3 region has 14 residues. The CDR3 loop is CASSPDTTNERLFF. The DNA read from the CDR3 is TGTGCTAGCAGCCCCGACACCACCAACGAAAGATTATTT.

This clone counts as large (0.1 to 1%). Gene names follow the mouse nomenclature. The CDR3 extends 1 residue past the end of the read, so its final part is completed from the germline J gene. V usage is TRBV16 and J usage is TRBJ2-2; 10 positions agree with TRBD2. There are 15 residues in the CDR3. From germline, CDR1 is SGHSA and CDR2 FRNQAP. Trimming at V came to 5 bases and at J to 2 bases, leaving 2 bases not matched to a gene. CDR3 protein: CASSKDWGNTGQLYF. CDR3 DNA (partial): TGTGCAAGCAGCAAGGACTGGGGGAACACCGGGCAGCTCTAC.

This clone was counted between two and nine times. These gene names are mouse names. The CDR3 end is not reached by the read, which stops 1 residue before it; the germline J gene fills it in. V usage is TRBV26 and J usage is TRBJ2-7; TRBD2 might be the D (7 bases). This CDR3 is 13 amino acids long. The V gene's germline CDR1 is KGHPV and CDR2 FQNQEV (reference sequence). The germline V and J ends were trimmed by 2 bases and 4 bases, with 9 bases remaining between them. The CDR3 reads CASSLKGGYEQYF. CDR3 bases read: TGTGCCAGCAGTCTGAAGGGGGGGTATGAACAGTAC.

With respect to this clone: Mouse gene names and germline throughout. The observed sequence ends 1 residue before the CDR3 terminus, with the missing tail filled in from the germline J gene. The chain links TRBV2 to TRBJ2-1; maybe TRBD2 (6 bases). The CDR3 contains 16 residues. Germline V lookup: CDR1 LGHNA, CDR2 YSYQKL. V was shortened by 0 bases and J by 1 base, with 10 bases between the two germline ends. CDR3 region: CASSQEAGANYAEQFF. The sequenced CDR3 bases are TGTGCCAGCAGCCAAGAAGCTGGGGCAAACTATGCTGAGCAGTTC.

Worth noting for this clone: Each gene name is a mouse one. The read terminates 1 residue ahead of where the CDR3 ends, so the germline J gene completes it. V is TRBV3 and J is TRBJ1-3; D gene unclear. V gave up 5 bases and J gave up 0 bases, with 11 bases separating them. The CDR3 covers 15 residues. Per the germline V gene, CDR1 is SNHLY and CDR2 is FYNGKV (reference sequence). The CDR3 DNA, read in part, is TGTGCCAGCAGCCCCCAACAGTATTCTGGAAATACGCTCTAT. It specifies CASSPQQYSGNTLY. The full-length CDR3 reads as CASSPQQYSGNTLYF.